The rows below give T cell receptor beta chains drawn from one sample of a study of cytomegalovirus exposure and HLA in healthy donors. Using immunoSEQ multiplex PCR, the repertoire was profiled, and TCRdb retains in-frame clones only, with some absent. This table holds roughly 65,000 clones, just under 95% found once. Sequenced: PBMCs. The source of these receptors is a man younger than 35 in good health and CMV-seropositive. The CDR3 runs from the conserved cysteine through the conserved F or W. Each record gives: D gene, clone size, V gene, J gene, CDR3 protein, CDR3 DNA. A D gene is named only where the DNA matches it firmly. A row's size may be missing; if present it is once, few, many or a size class.

>TRBD1|-|TRBV7-9|TRBJ2-4
CASSLARDSLAKNIQYF
TGTGCCAGCAGCTTAGCCCGGGACAGCTTAGCCAAAAACATTCAGTACTTC
>-|once|TRBV5-5|TRBJ2-1
CASSNPGVAAYNEQFF
TGTGCCAGCAGCAACCCCGGGGTAGCGGCGTACAATGAGCAGTTCTTC
>TRBD2|-|TRBV9|TRBJ2-3
CASSTTELAEQYF
TGTGCCAGCAGTACAACGGAACTAGCGGAGCAGTATTTT
>TRBD2|-|TRBV6-1|TRBJ2-2
CASSALAGGPGELFF
TGTGCCAGCAGTGCCCTAGCGGGCGGTCCCGGGGAGCTGTTTTTT
>-|-|TRBV30|TRBJ1-6
CAHRQWNNSPLHF
TGTGCCCACCGACAGTGGAATAATTCACCCCTCCACTTT
>-|-|TRBV9|TRBJ1-2
CASSVDRSGVDYGYTF
TGTGCCAGCAGCGTAGATAGGTCCGGGGTCGACTATGGCTACACCTTC
>TRBD1|-|TRBV2|TRBJ2-7
CASSNRGAYEQYF
TGTGCCAGCAGTAACAGGGGGGCGTACGAGCAGTACTTC
>-|-|TRBV5-5|TRBJ1-1
CASSFYWGTGRAEAFF
TGTGCCAGCAGCTTTTACTGGGGCACCGGTAGAGCTGAAGCTTTCTTT
>-|few|TRBV5-1|TRBJ2-5
CASSPGVQETQYF
TGCGCCAGCAGCCCGGGGGTCCAAGAGACCCAGTACTTC
>TRBD1|few|TRBV11-2|TRBJ2-2
CASSFGTGNTGELFF
TGTGCCAGCAGCTTTGGGACAGGGAACACCGGGGAGCTGTTTTTT
>-|-|TRBV5-1|TRBJ1-1
CASSLAGREGTEAFF
TGCGCCAGCAGCTTGGCCGGGAGAGAAGGCACTGAAGCTTTCTTT
>-|-|TRBV28|TRBJ2-7
CASSPDRWTAQTSYEQYF
TGTGCCAGCAGTCCCGACCGTTGGACAGCTCAAACATCCTACGAGCAGTACTTC
>TRBD2|-|TRBV11-2|TRBJ2-7
CASSAGTSGRITYEQYF
TGTGCCAGCAGCGCAGGGACTAGCGGGAGGATAACCTACGAGCAGTACTTC
>-|-|TRBV6-5|TRBJ2-7
CASSYSGGSSYEQYF
TGTGCCAGCAGTTACTCCGGAGGTAGCTCCTACGAGCAGTACTTC
>-|-|TRBV18|TRBJ1-1
CASSPPGVSEAFF
TGTGCCAGCTCACCACCCGGGGTATCTGAAGCTTTCTTT
>-|-|TRBV6-5|TRBJ2-5
CASSRQAQETQYF
TGTGCCAGCAGCAGACAGGCCCAAGAGACCCAGTACTTC
>-|-|TRBV6-5|TRBJ2-1
CASSYSQGYNEQFF
TGTGCCAGCAGTTACTCCCAGGGTTACAATGAGCAGTTCTTC
>TRBD1|-|TRBV30|TRBJ1-2
CAWSDGTGDGYTF
TGTGCCTGGAGTGACGGGACAGGGGATGGCTACACCTTC
>-|-|TRBV27|TRBJ1-2
CASSLNTGKGYTF
TGTGCCAGCAGTCTAAACACAGGGAAGGGCTACACCTTC
>-|-|TRBV28|TRBJ2-7
CASTAGFYEQYF
TGTGCCAGCACCGCCGGGTTCTACGAGCAGTACTTC
>TRBD1|-|TRBV12-5|TRBJ2-7
CASGLVLQGDYEQYF
TGTGCTAGTGGTTTGGTATTACAGGGGGACTACGAGCAGTACTTC
>-|-|TRBV6-5|TRBJ1-2
CASSYSPPGAYTF
TGTGCCAGCAGTTACTCCCCACCCGGTGCCTACACCTTC
>TRBD1|once|TRBV19|TRBJ1-1
CATSRQGPNTEAFF
TGTGCCACCTCGCGACAGGGCCCGAACACTGAAGCTTTCTTT
>-|-|TRBV19|TRBJ2-3
CASSSPGQNTDTQYF
TGTGCCAGTAGTTCTCCTGGGCAGAACACAGATACGCAGTATTTT
>TRBD2|-|TRBV27|TRBJ2-2
CASTSGTSVGGELFF
TGTGCCAGCACCTCCGGGACTAGCGTCGGCGGGGAGCTGTTTTTT
>-|-|TRBV7-3|TRBJ1-6
CASSLAAGPASPLHF
TGTGCCAGCAGCCTCGCGGCGGGGCCCGCTTCACCCCTCCACTTT
>-|-|TRBV30|TRBJ1-4
CAWGREGAEKLFF
TGTGCCTGGGGGAGGGAGGGTGCTGAAAAACTGTTTTTT
>TRBD1|-|TRBV7-9|TRBJ1-1
CASSFVGTGGLSGTEAFF
TGTGCCAGCAGCTTTGTAGGGACAGGGGGCTTGTCGGGCACTGAAGCTTTCTTT
>-|-|TRBV5-1|TRBJ2-2
CASSLDYTGELFF
TGCGCCAGCAGCTTGGACTACACCGGGGAGCTGTTTTTT
>TRBD2|-|TRBV4-1|TRBJ2-7
CASSQDLGGVGYEQYF
TGCGCCAGCAGCCAAGATCTGGGAGGGGTCGGCTACGAGCAGTACTTC
>TRBD1|-|TRBV29-1|TRBJ1-2
CSVVGTGGTLDGYTF
TGCAGCGTTGTGGGGACAGGGGGAACCCTTGACGGCTACACCTTC
>-|-|TRBV30|TRBJ2-7
CAWSVSYEQYF
TGTGCCTGGAGTGTCAGCTACGAGCAGTACTTC
>-|-|TRBV27|TRBJ1-5
CASSFSGQQNQPQHF
TGTGCCAGCAGTTTTTCCGGACAGCAAAATCAGCCCCAGCATTTT
>TRBD1|-|TRBV4-1|TRBJ2-3
CASSLLGQAYTDTQYF
TGCGCCAGCAGCCTCCTAGGACAGGCATACACAGATACGCAGTATTTT
>TRBD1|-|TRBV10-3|TRBJ2-3
CAISESTGSDTQYF
TGTGCCATCAGTGAGTCGACAGGGTCAGATACGCAGTATTTT